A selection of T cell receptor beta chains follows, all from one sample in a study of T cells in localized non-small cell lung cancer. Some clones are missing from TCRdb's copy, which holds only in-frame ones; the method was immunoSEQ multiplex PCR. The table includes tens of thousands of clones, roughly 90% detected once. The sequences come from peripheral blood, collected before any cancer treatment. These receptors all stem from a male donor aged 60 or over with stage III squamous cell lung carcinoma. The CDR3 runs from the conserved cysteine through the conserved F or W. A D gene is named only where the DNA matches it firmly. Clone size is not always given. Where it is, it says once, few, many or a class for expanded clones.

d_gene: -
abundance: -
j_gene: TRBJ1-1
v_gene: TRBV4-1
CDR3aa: CASRGALKGTEAFF
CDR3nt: TGCGCCAGCAGGGGGGCCCTAAAGGGAACTGAAGCTTTCTTT

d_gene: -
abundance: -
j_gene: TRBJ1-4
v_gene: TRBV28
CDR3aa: CASTPPGPVEKLFF
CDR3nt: TGTGCCAGCACCCCACCGGGACCGGTTGAAAAACTGTTTTTT

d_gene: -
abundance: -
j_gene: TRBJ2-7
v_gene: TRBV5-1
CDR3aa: CASSVGTSTVLYEQYF
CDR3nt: TGCGCCAGCAGCGTCGGGACGTCTACCGTCCTCTACGAGCAGTACTTC

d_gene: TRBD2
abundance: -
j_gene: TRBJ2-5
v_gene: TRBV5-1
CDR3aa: CASSRTSGSQETQYF
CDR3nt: TGCGCCAGCAGCCGCACTAGCGGGAGCCAAGAGACCCAGTACTTC

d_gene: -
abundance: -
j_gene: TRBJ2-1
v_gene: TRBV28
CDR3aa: CASSSNFRRFF
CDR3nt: TGTGCCAGCAGTTCCAACTTTAGGAGGTTCTTC

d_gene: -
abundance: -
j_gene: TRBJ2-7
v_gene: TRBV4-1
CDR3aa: CASSQDPGAWNEQYF
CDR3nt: TGCGCCAGCAGCCAAGATCCGGGGGCTTGGAACGAGCAGTACTTC

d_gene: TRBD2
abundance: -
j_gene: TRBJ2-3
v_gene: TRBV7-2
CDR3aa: CASSLGAGGADTQYF
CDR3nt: TGTGCCAGCAGCTTAGGCGCGGGGGGGGCAGATACGCAGTATTTT

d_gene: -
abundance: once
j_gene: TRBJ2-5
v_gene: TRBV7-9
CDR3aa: CASSLGTKQETQYF
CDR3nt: TGTGCCAGCAGCTTAGGAACTAAACAAGAGACCCAGTACTTC

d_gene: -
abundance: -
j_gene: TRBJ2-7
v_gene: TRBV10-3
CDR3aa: CATSVRQGDEQYF
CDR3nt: TGTGCCACCTCAGTCCGTCAGGGAGACGAGCAGTACTTC

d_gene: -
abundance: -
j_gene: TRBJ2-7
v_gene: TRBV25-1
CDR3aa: CASSENEYEQYF
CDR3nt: TGTGCCAGCAGTGAAAACGAGTACGAGCAGTACTTC

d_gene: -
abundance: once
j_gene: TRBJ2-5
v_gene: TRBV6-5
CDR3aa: CASSQRQETQYF
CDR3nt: TGTGCCAGCAGTCAGCGCCAAGAGACCCAGTACTTC

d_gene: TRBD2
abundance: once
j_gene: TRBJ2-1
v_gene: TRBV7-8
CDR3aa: CASSLVFGTSGGTAEQFF
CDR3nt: TGTGCCAGCAGCTTAGTATTCGGGACTAGCGGGGGGACAGCTGAGCAGTTCTTC

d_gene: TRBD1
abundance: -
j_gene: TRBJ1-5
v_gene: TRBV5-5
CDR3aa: CASRPTGNSNQPQHF
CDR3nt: TGTGCCAGCAGGCCGACAGGGAATAGCAATCAGCCCCAGCATTTT

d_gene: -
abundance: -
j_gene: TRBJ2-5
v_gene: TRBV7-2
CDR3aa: CASSLNLAGLGQETQYF
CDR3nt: TGTGCCAGCAGCTTAAATTTGGCAGGGCTAGGTCAAGAGACCCAGTACTTC

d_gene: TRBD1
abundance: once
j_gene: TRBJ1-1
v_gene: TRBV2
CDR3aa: CASSPSGTGANTEAFF
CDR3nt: TGTGCCAGCAGCCCCTCGGGGACAGGGGCGAACACTGAAGCTTTCTTT

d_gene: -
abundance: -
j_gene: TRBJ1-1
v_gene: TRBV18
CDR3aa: CASSQRGDGKTEAFF
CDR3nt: TGTGCCAGCTCACAGAGGGGCGATGGGAAGACTGAAGCTTTCTTT

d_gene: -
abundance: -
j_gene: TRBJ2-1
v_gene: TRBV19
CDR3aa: CASATPRGIGGNEQFF
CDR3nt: TGTGCCAGCGCCACCCCCCGGGGTATCGGAGGCAATGAGCAGTTCTTC

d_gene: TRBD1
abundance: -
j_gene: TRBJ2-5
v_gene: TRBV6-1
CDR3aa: CASSATGVAETQYF
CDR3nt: TGTGCCAGCAGTGCGACAGGGGTGGCCGAGACCCAGTACTTC